Sequencing of this TCR beta chain was carried out in a study of cytomegalovirus exposure and HLA in healthy donors. The study's findings and limits: When a later analysis was performed, an Asian-associated ancestry cluster reportedly had fewer N-insertions than the approximately 600-donor mean. As confirmed in vitro, a few CMV-associated chains were specific for CMV antigens.

This PCR relied on a set of 60 Vbeta primers and 13 Jbeta primers. Sequencing used immunoSEQ multiplex PCR; TCRdb keeps in-frame clones, though not all of them. The sample lists some 110,000 clones, around 80% seen once, with 2.1% in the top ten. The CDR3 loop spans 16 amino acids. Deletions cut 6 bases from V and 2 bases from J, with 20 bases between. Germline V lookup: CDR1 SNHLY, CDR2 FYNNEI. Points on this clone: Its antigen remains unidentified.

The chain uses TRBV2 and TRBJ2-7, with D maybe TRBD2 (7 bases). The clonotype was recovered from a man aged 25 to 40 in good health and CMV-seronegative. Material: PBMCs. The CDR3 region has the DNA TGTGCCAGCAGCCAGCTCATCGGAGGGGGGGCCTACGAGCAGTACTTC. It yields the protein CASSQLIGGGAYEQYF.